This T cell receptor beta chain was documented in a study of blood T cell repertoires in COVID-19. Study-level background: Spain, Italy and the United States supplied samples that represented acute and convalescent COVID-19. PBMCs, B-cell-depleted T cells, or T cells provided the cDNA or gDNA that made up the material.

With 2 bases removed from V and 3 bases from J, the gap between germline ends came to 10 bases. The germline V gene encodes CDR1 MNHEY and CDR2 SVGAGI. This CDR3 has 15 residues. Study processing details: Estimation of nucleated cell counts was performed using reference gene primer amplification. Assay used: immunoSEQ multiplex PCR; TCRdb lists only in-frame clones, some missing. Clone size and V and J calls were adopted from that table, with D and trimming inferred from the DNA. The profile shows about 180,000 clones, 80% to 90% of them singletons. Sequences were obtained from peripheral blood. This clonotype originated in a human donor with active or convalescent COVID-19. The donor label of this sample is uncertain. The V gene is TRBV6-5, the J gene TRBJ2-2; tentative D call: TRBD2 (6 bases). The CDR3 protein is CASSYDGGDTGELFF. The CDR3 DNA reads TGTGCCAGCAGTTACGACGGGGGAGACACCGGGGAGCTGTTTTTT.